This TCR beta chain was sequenced during a study of T-cell memory formation after mild COVID-19. For the study at large: TCR clusters largely stayed donor specific. Findings of the study overall: The second-wave clones peaking on day 37 were not confirmed as SARS-CoV-2-specific.

With V trimmed by 6 bases and J by 6 bases, 8 bases remained unmatched. CDR3 size: 14 residues. TCRdb called the 5' RACE reads again in MiXCR, with one record for every CDR3 protein. The sample consists of about 150,000 distinct CDR3 sequences, 25% to 40% of them appearing once. This clonotype showed up just a few times. The antigen remains unidentified. This rearrangement joins TRBV12-3 or TRBV12-4 to TRBJ1-5; 7 bases match TRBD1. The TCR was taken from an adult woman who had mild COVID-19 (a few samples of this study predate the infection). Cell type and time point are not known. Sequenced sample: PBMCs or a T cell subset sorted from them (not recorded which). This CDR3 reads CASREETGTQPQHF. The CDR3 coding sequence is TGTGCCAGCAGAGAAGAGACAGGGACTCAGCCCCAGCATTTT.